This T cell receptor (beta chain) was captured by sequencing in a study of glioma-infiltrating T cells. Overall study: Target coverage was about 4.5- to 11-fold for roughly one million blood T cells. Study findings and constraints: Gliomas, especially low-grade, showed above-expected tissue-blood divergence; non-neoplastic patients showed below.

The CDR3 is made up of 13 amino acids. Germline CDR1 and CDR2: SGHTA and FQGNSA. Trimming took 10 bases from V and 0 from J, leaving 10 bases between them. Many counts were recorded for this clonotype. No antigen is known for it. The iRepertoire nested amplicon-rescue multiplex PCR amplified TCR alpha and beta CDR3s from RNA. For one-step reverse transcription and amplification, about 90-450 ng of tissue mRNA or PBMC total RNA was used. TCRdb re-called the multiplex PCR reads with MiXCR, one entry per CDR3 protein. The sample holds 300,000 to 450,000 distinct CDR3 sequences, roughly two fifths seen once.

V and J are TRBV7-2 and TRBJ1-5, with D unresolved. The sequencing sample was made of glioma tissue, nonneoplastic brain tissue, or PBMCs (not recorded which). The sequence derives from a human donor with low-grade glioma or glioblastoma, undergoing nonglioma brain surgery, or in good health (not recorded which). CDR3 residues: CATRSDSNQPQHF. Here the CDR3 DNA reads TGTGCCACCAGGAGTGATAGCAATCAGCCCCAGCATTTT.